This is a list of T cell receptor beta chains from one sample in a study of T-cell reconstitution after alpha-beta-depleted transplantation in children. TCRdb re-analysed the PCR reads in MiXCR, keeping a single row per CDR3 protein. The sample carries about 3,300 distinct CDR3 sequences, 22% recorded once. Material: PBMCs, mostly from graft donor cells, obtained 60 days after TCRalphabeta/CD19-depleted stem cell transplant. All receptors derive from a male patient aged 2-15 years who had a stem cell transplant for acute lymphoblastic leukemia, so the T cells may come from the graft donor. The CDR3 runs from the conserved cysteine through the conserved F or W. A D gene is named only where the DNA matches it firmly. For some rows the clone size is stated as once, few or many, or as a class when expanded; others skip it.

J: TRBJ1-5; size: many; V: TRBV9; length: 16; D: NA; CDR3: CASNPATGLRPQPQHF; DNA: TGTGCCAGCAACCCGGCCACGGGTCTCAGACCTCAGCCCCAGCATTTT
J: TRBJ1-4; size: many; V: TRBV27; length: 13; D: NA; CDR3: CASRPGPAEKLFF; DNA: TGTGCCAGCAGGCCCGGGCCAGCGGAAAAACTGTTTTTT
J: TRBJ1-1; size: medium-sized; V: TRBV7-9; length: 18; D: TRBD1; CDR3: CASSSYRWGQGALIEAFF; DNA: TGTGCCAGCAGCTCATACCGATGGGGACAGGGGGCTTTAATTGAAGCTTTCTTT
J: TRBJ2-3; size: medium-sized; V: TRBV28; length: 16; D: TRBD2; CDR3: CASSAWLGGSADTQYF; DNA: TGTGCCAGCAGTGCGTGGCTGGGCGGGAGCGCAGATACGCAGTATTTT
J: TRBJ1-2; size: medium-sized; V: TRBV7-9; length: 15; D: TRBD1; CDR3: CASSRTGTGDYGYTF; DNA: TGTGCCAGCAGCCGGACCGGGACAGGAGACTATGGCTACACCTTC
J: TRBJ2-3; size: many; V: TRBV4-3; length: 15; D: NA; CDR3: CASSQVQAPTDTQYF; DNA: TGCGCCAGCAGCCAAGTACAGGCCCCCACAGATACGCAGTATTTT
J: TRBJ1-4; size: many; V: TRBV7-9; length: 15; D: NA; CDR3: CASSSNDDMGEKLFF; DNA: TGTGCCAGCAGCTCGAATGACGACATGGGGGAAAAACTGTTTTTT
J: TRBJ2-3; size: medium-sized; V: TRBV20-1; length: 14; D: TRBD1; CDR3: CSARGQGDTDTQYF; DNA: TGCAGTGCTAGGGGACAGGGAGACACAGATACGCAGTATTTT
J: TRBJ2-5; size: many; V: TRBV7-9; length: 16; D: NA; CDR3: CASSPRRRGQQETQYF; DNA: TGTGCCAGCAGCCCCCGCCGGAGGGGGCAGCAAGAGACCCAGTACTTC
J: TRBJ1-5; size: many; V: TRBV18; length: 14; D: NA; CDR3: CASSPTGYFQPQHF; DNA: TGTGCCAGCTCACCTACAGGGTACTTTCAGCCCCAGCATTTT
J: TRBJ2-7; size: few; V: TRBV5-3; length: 11; D: NA; CDR3: CARSLVYEQYF; DNA: TGTGCCAGAAGCTTGGTCTACGAGCAGTACTTC
J: TRBJ2-5; size: many; V: TRBV9; length: 15; D: TRBD1; CDR3: CASSVSTGGWETQYF; DNA: TGTGCCAGCAGCGTCTCGACAGGGGGTTGGGAGACCCAGTACTTC
J: TRBJ2-3; size: medium-sized; V: TRBV6-1; length: 15; D: NA; CDR3: CASSEDPGRVDTQYF; DNA: TGTGCCAGCAGTGAAGACCCGGGCAGGGTGGATACGCAGTATTTT
J: TRBJ2-2; size: many; V: TRBV15; length: 17; D: NA; CDR3: CATSRDGLEGSTGELFF; DNA: TGTGCCACCAGCAGAGATGGGTTGGAGGGTAGCACCGGGGAGCTGTTTTTT
J: TRBJ2-2; size: many; V: TRBV20-1; length: 11; D: TRBD1; CDR3: CSADRGGELFF; DNA: TGCAGTGCAGACAGGGGGGGGGAGCTGTTTTTT
J: TRBJ2-1; size: large; V: TRBV7-2; length: 16; D: TRBD2; CDR3: CASSLSGDANIMVWFF; DNA: TGTGCCAGCAGCCTAAGCGGGGACGCCAACATCATGGTTTGGTTCTTC
J: TRBJ2-7; size: NA; V: TRBV3-1; length: 15; D: NA; CDR3: CASSQALRADYEQYF; DNA: TGTGCCAGCAGCCAAGCCTTACGAGCGGACTACGAGCAGTACTTC
J: TRBJ2-7; size: many; V: TRBV7-8; length: 16; D: NA; CDR3: CASSLLTDGTAYEQYF; DNA: TGTGCCAGCAGCTTGCTAACGGACGGAACTGCCTACGAGCAGTACTTC
J: TRBJ2-2; size: NA; V: TRBV10-2; length: 13; D: NA; CDR3: CASRGSTAGELFF; DNA: TGCGCCAGCAGAGGCAGTACGGCCGGGGAGCTGTTTTTT
J: TRBJ2-7; size: many; V: TRBV14; length: 15; D: NA; CDR3: CASSQDWQGKYEQYF; DNA: TGTGCCAGCAGCCAAGATTGGCAGGGGAAATACGAGCAGTACTTC
J: TRBJ2-5; size: few; V: TRBV5-1; length: 15; D: NA; CDR3: CASSLAPTIQETQYF; DNA: TGCGCCAGCAGCTTGGCCCCGACAATTCAAGAGACCCAGTACTTC
J: TRBJ2-2; size: medium-sized; V: TRBV11-2; length: 13; D: NA; CDR3: CASSLAATGELFF; DNA: TGTGCCAGCAGCTTAGCCGCTACCGGGGAGCTGTTTTTT
J: TRBJ2-7; size: medium-sized; V: TRBV5-6; length: 15; D: TRBD1; CDR3: CASRSDRGVLYEQYF; DNA: TGTGCCAGCAGATCGGACAGGGGGGTCCTCTACGAGCAGTACTTC
J: TRBJ1-2; size: many; V: TRBV28; length: 14; D: NA; CDR3: CASRDAGSGYGYTF; DNA: TGTGCCAGCAGGGACGCAGGAAGTGGCTATGGCTACACCTTC
J: TRBJ2-6; size: medium-sized; V: TRBV28; length: 17; D: TRBD1; CDR3: CASRRAGGRSGANVLTF; DNA: TGTGCCAGCAGAAGAGCAGGGGGCCGCTCTGGGGCCAACGTCCTGACTTTC
J: TRBJ1-4; size: many; V: TRBV24-1; length: 19; D: NA; CDR3: CATSDLQRWAAKPCEKLFF; DNA: TGTGCCACCAGTGATTTGCAAAGGTGGGCGGCCAAGCCTTGTGAAAAACTGTTTTTT
J: TRBJ2-1; size: NA; V: TRBV7-3; length: 16; D: NA; CDR3: CASSLVAGSSYNEQFF; DNA: TGTGCCAGCAGCCTCGTGGCAGGGAGCTCCTACAATGAGCAGTTCTTC
J: TRBJ1-3; size: NA; V: TRBV6-5; length: 15; D: NA; CDR3: CASSYSINSGNTIYF; DNA: TGTGCCAGCAGTTACTCGATTAACTCTGGAAACACCATATATTTT
J: TRBJ2-5; size: many; V: TRBV11-1; length: 12; D: NA; CDR3: CASRRDSQTQYF; DNA: TGTGCCAGCCGAAGGGACTCCCAGACCCAGTACTTC
J: TRBJ2-3; size: many; V: TRBV13; length: 13; D: NA; CDR3: CASSLRLGDTQYF; DNA: TGTGCCAGCAGCTTACGATTGGGGGATACGCAGTATTTT
J: TRBJ2-5; size: NA; V: TRBV7-9; length: 15; D: NA; CDR3: CASSLGSGYQETQYF; DNA: TGTGCCAGCAGCTTAGGTTCCGGTTACCAAGAGACCCAGTACTTC
J: TRBJ2-2; size: many; V: TRBV7-9; length: 18; D: TRBD1; CDR3: CASSLVAGDRGRTGELFF; DNA: TGTGCCAGCAGCTTAGTGGCCGGGGACAGGGGGCGGACCGGGGAGCTGTTTTTT
J: TRBJ1-2; size: medium-sized; V: TRBV28; length: 17; D: NA; CDR3: CASHAWVVGGRSYGYTF; DNA: TGTGCCAGCCACGCCTGGGTAGTTGGGGGGCGAAGCTATGGCTACACCTTC
J: TRBJ1-1; size: NA; V: TRBV12-3/TRBV12-4; length: 13; D: NA; CDR3: CASSLGPNTEAFF; DNA: TGTGCCAGCAGTCTCGGACCTAACACTGAAGCTTTCTTT
J: TRBJ2-5; size: many; V: TRBV2; length: 14; D: TRBD1; CDR3: CASYDRALQETQYF; DNA: TGTGCCAGCTATGACAGGGCACTTCAAGAGACCCAGTACTTC
J: TRBJ1-3; size: once; V: TRBV12-5; length: 16; D: NA; CDR3: CASGFGVTGRPNTIYF; DNA: TGTGCTAGTGGTTTTGGGGTCACAGGGCGTCCTAACACCATATATTTT
J: TRBJ2-2; size: many; V: TRBV29-1; length: 12; D: NA; CDR3: CSVGWGTGELFF; DNA: TGCAGCGTTGGATGGGGCACCGGGGAGCTGTTTTTT
J: TRBJ2-3; size: medium-sized; V: TRBV12-3/TRBV12-4; length: 16; D: TRBD2; CDR3: CASSSRLADSTDTQYF; DNA: TGTGCCAGCAGTTCCCGACTAGCGGACAGCACAGATACGCAGTATTTT
J: TRBJ2-2; size: hyperexpanded; V: TRBV25-1; length: 13; D: NA; CDR3: CASSVEWIGELFF; DNA: TGTGCCAGCAGTGTCGAGTGGATCGGGGAGCTGTTTTTT
J: TRBJ2-5; size: large; V: TRBV7-9; length: 14; D: NA; CDR3: CASSAGGLWETQYF; DNA: TGTGCCAGCAGCGCCGGCGGTCTTTGGGAGACCCAGTACTTC
J: TRBJ2-1; size: once; V: TRBV7-9; length: 15; D: NA; CDR3: CASSSRTRSYNEQFF; DNA: TGTGCCAGCAGCTCCAGGACGCGCTCCTACAATGAGCAGTTCTTC
J: TRBJ2-7; size: NA; V: TRBV5-4; length: 13; D: NA; CDR3: CASGLGNPCEQYF; DNA: TGTGCCAGCGGCTTGGGGAACCCCTGCGAGCAGTACTTC
J: TRBJ2-2; size: many; V: TRBV12-3/TRBV12-4; length: 14; D: NA; CDR3: CASSSRGYPGELFF; DNA: TGTGCCAGCAGTTCTCGGGGGTATCCCGGGGAGCTGTTTTTT
J: TRBJ2-7; size: few; V: TRBV6-5; length: 16; D: TRBD1; CDR3: CASSYFPTGGSHEQYF; DNA: TGTGCCAGCAGTTACTTTCCGACAGGGGGCTCCCACGAGCAGTACTTC
J: TRBJ1-1; size: medium-sized; V: TRBV25-1; length: 16; D: TRBD1; CDR3: CASSEGQGRTDTEAFF; DNA: TGTGCCAGCAGTGAAGGACAGGGGAGAACGGACACTGAAGCTTTCTTT
J: TRBJ2-7; size: many; V: TRBV6-5; length: 17; D: TRBD1; CDR3: CASSYLSTGGTPAEQYF; DNA: TGTGCCAGCAGTTACTTGTCGACAGGGGGCACCCCTGCCGAGCAGTACTTC
J: TRBJ2-7; size: NA; V: TRBV28; length: 13; D: NA; CDR3: CASSLGKSYEQYF; DNA: TGTGCCAGCAGTTTAGGGAAATCCTACGAGCAGTACTTC